Sequencing of this TCR beta chain was carried out in a study of beta chain features in type 1 diabetes. Study background: Sorted cell examination encompassed around 100,000,000 cells across all samples. Study results and caveats: Type 1 diabetes patients had moderately but significantly shorter TCRB CDR3s in all four CD4+ subsets.

Germline values: CDR1 SEHNR, CDR2 FQNEAQ (reference sequence). CDR3 size: 12 residues. Trimming left V 5 bases short and J 8 bases short, with 10 bases between. Reverse transcribing all isolated RNA meant expressed TCRB transcripts were sequenced. Sequenced by immunoSEQ multiplex PCR; TCRdb stores in-frame clones only, minus some. The table records hundreds of thousands of clones, roughly an eighth of them present only once. This clone was observed at least ten times. The antigen remains undetermined. The clonotype comes from a man aged 18 to 30 with type 1 diabetes. Material for sequencing was naive CD4+ T cells from blood. The rearrangement uses TRBV7-9 and TRBJ2-1, with unresolved D. The CDR3 sequence is CASSPGIHEQFF. As DNA, the CDR3 is TGTGCCAGCAGCCCTGGCATCCATGAGCAGTTCTTC.